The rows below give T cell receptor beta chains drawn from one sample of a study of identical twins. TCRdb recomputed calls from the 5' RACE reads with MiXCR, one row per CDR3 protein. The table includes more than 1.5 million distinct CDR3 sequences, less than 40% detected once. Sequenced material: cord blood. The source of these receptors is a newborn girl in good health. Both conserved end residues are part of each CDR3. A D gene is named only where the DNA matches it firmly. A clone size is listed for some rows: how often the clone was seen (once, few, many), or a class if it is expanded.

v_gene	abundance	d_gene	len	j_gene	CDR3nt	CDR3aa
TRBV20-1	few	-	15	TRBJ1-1	TGCAGTGCCCGAGGTGGCAGGGTCGTATACACTGAAGCTTTCTTT	CSARGGRVVYTEAFF
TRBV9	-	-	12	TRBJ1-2	TGTGCCAGCAGCCCAGCCCCGGGAAGCTACACCTTC	CASSPAPGSYTF
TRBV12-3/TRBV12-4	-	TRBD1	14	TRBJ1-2	TGTGCCAGCAGAGACAGGGGATTTGACTATGGCTACACCTTC	CASRDRGFDYGYTF
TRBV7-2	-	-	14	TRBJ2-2	TGTGCCAGCAGCTTATTCACTAGCACCGGGGAGCTGTTTTTT	CASSLFTSTGELFF
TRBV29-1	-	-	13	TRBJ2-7	TGCAGCGTCGACACCTTACAGGGCCACGAGCAGTACTTC	CSVDTLQGHEQYF
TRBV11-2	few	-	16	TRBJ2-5	TGTGCCAGCAGCTTAGGGCAGTACTCCAACCAAGAGACCCAGTACTTC	CASSLGQYSNQETQYF
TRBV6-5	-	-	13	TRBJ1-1	TGTGCCAGCAGTTACTGGCTGAACACTGAAGCTTTCTTT	CASSYWLNTEAFF
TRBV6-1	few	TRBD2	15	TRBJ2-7	TGTGCCAGCATGCGGCTAGCGGGGGGTCACTACGAGCAGTACTTC	CASMRLAGGHYEQYF
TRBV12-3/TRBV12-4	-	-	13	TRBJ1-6	TGTGCCAGCCAAGGGCCTAATAATTCACCCCTCCACTTT	CASQGPNNSPLHF
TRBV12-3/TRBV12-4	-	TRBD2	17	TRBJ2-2	TGTGCCAGCTCTTGGGATCGGCTAGCGGGAGAAGCCGGGGAGCTGTTTTTT	CASSWDRLAGEAGELFF
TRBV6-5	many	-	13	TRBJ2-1	TGTGCCAGCAGCCAGCGGCAGAGATCGGAGCAGTTCTTC	CASSQRQRSEQFF
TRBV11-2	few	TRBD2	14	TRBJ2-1	TGTGCCAGCAGCACCCTAGCGGGATGGTATGAGCAGTTCTTC	CASSTLAGWYEQFF
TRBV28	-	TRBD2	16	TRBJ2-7	TGTGCCAGCAGTTTACTGTCTAGCGGGACTGACAATGAGCAGTACTTC	CASSLLSSGTDNEQYF
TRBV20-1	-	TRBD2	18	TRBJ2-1	TGCAGTGCTAGAGCTTTCTGGGCTAGCGGGAGGGTTGGAAATGAGCAGTTCTTC	CSARAFWASGRVGNEQFF
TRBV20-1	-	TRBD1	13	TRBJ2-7	TGCAGGGCCCGATCGGGACAGTCCTACGAGCAGTACTTC	CRARSGQSYEQYF
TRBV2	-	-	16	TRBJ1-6	TGTGCCAGCAGTGTGGGCAGAACCTCCTATAATTCACCCCTCCACTTT	CASSVGRTSYNSPLHF
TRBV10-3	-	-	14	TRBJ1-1	TGTGCCATCAGCCAGGGAGGTGTGAACACTGAAGCTTTCTTT	CAISQGGVNTEAFF
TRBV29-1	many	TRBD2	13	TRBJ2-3	TGCAGCGTATCCGGGACTAGCGGGGTTACGCAGTATTTT	CSVSGTSGVTQYF
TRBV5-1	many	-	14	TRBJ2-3	TGCGCCAGCACGTCTGAGGCGACCACAGATACGCAGTATTTT	CASTSEATTDTQYF
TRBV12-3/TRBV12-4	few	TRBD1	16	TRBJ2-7	TGTGCCAGCAGTTTCCCCCGACAGGGTAGCTCCTACGAGCAGTACTTC	CASSFPRQGSSYEQYF
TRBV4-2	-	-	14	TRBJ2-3	TGTGCCAACAGCCAAGGACTTAGCACAGATACGCAGTATTTT	CANSQGLSTDTQYF
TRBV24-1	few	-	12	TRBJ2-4	TGTGCCACCAGTGATTTGCATGGCATTCAGTACTTC	CATSDLHGIQYF
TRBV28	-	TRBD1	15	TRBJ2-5	TGTGCCAGCAGTTCACCCGGGACAGGGTCGGAGACCCAGTACTTC	CASSSPGTGSETQYF
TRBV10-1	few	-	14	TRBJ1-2	TGCGCCAGCGGGGACCCTCGAGGGAACTATGGCTACACCTTC	CASGDPRGNYGYTF
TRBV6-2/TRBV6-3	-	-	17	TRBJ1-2	TGTGCCAGCGGTATAACCGGGACAATCACAAGCAACTATGGCTACACCTTC	CASGITGTITSNYGYTF
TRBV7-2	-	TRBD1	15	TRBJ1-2	TGTGCCAGCAGCTTACTCCTACAGGGGGACTATGGCTACACCTTC	CASSLLLQGDYGYTF